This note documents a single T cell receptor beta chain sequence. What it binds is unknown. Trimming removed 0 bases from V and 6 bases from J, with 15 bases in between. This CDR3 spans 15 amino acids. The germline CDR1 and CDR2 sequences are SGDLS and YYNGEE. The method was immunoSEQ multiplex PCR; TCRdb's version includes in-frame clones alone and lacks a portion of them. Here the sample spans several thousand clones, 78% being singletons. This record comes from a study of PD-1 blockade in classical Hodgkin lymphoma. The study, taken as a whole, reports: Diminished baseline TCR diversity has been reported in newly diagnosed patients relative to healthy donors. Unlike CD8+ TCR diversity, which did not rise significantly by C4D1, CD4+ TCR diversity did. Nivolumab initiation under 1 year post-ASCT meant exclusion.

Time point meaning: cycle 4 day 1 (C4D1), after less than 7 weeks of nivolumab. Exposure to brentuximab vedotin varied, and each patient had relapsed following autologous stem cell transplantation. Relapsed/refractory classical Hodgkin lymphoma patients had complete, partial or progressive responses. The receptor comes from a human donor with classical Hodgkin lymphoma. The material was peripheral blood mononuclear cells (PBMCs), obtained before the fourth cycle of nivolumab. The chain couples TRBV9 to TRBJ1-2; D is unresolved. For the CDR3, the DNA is TGTGCCAGCAGCGTAGACCTTCTTCGAGGAAATGGCTACACCTTC. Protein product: CASSVDLLRGNGYTF.